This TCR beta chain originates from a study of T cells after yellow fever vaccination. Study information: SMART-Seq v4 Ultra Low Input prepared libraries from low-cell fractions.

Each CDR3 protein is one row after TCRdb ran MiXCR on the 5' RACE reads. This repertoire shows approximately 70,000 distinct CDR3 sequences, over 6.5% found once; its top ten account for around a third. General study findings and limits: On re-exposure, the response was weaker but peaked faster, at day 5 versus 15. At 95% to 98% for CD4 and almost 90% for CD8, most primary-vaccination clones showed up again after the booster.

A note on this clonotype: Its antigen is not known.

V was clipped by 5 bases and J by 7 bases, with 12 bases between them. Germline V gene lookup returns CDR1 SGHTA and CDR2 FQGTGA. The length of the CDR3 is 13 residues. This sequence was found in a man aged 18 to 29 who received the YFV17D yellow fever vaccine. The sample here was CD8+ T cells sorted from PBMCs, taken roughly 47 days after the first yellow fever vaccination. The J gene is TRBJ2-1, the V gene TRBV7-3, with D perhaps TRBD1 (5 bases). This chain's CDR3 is CASSPGHGNEQFF. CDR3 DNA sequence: TGTGCCAGCAGCCCTGGACACGGGAATGAGCAGTTCTTC.